Listed below are T cell receptor beta chains from one sample, sequenced in a study of CD8+CD57+ T cells in acquired aplastic anemia. Each CDR3 protein is one row after TCRdb ran MiXCR on the reads. The sample lists some 290,000 distinct CDR3 sequences; 55% to 65% were seen once. The sequenced sample consisted of sorted CD4+, CD8+, or CD8+CD57+ T cells (not recorded which) from PBMCs. The receptor source for this set is a human donor with severe aplastic anemia or a healthy control (not recorded which). Each CDR3 is given with its conserved first and last residue. Each record gives: clone size, D gene, J gene, V gene, CDR3 DNA, CDR3 protein. A D gene is named only where the DNA matches it firmly. A clone size is listed for some rows: how often the clone was seen (once, few, many), or a class if it is expanded.

>few|-|TRBJ1-5|TRBV2
TGTGCCAGCAGTGAATCCGGAGAGCAGCCCCAGCATTTT
CASSESGEQPQHF
>many|-|TRBJ2-1|TRBV12-3/TRBV12-4
TGTGCCAGCAGGGGCGAAGGCAATGAGCAGTTCTTC
CASRGEGNEQFF
>-|TRBD2|TRBJ2-1|TRBV10-3
TGTGCCATCAAAGGAACTAGCGGGGACGAGCAGTTCTTC
CAIKGTSGDEQFF
>-|TRBD1|TRBJ2-5|TRBV30
TGTGCCTGCGGGACAGGGGGCCGAGAGACCCAGTGCTTC
CACGTGGRETQCF
>few|-|TRBJ1-1|TRBV7-9
TGTGCCAGCAGCCAGGGAGCAGGTCAGGGCACTGAAGCTTTCTTT
CASSQGAGQGTEAFF
>-|-|TRBJ2-7|TRBV20-1
TGCAGTGCTAGAGATCTAAGGGCAGCCTACGAGCAGTACTTC
CSARDLRAAYEQYF
>-|-|TRBJ2-7|TRBV20-1
TGCAGTGCTAGATCGATAGAGGTAGGGGGGGGGCACGAGCAGTACTTC
CSARSIEVGGGHEQYF
>-|TRBD2|TRBJ2-7|TRBV20-1
TGCAGTGCAACTAGACTAGCGGGGCGCTCCTACGAGCAGTACTTC
CSATRLAGRSYEQYF
>once|-|TRBJ1-2|TRBV20-1
TGCAGTGCTAGAGAAACAGGGTCGGCCTATGGCTACACCTTC
CSARETGSAYGYTF
>few|-|TRBJ1-6|TRBV5-5
TGTGCCAGCAGCTCCAACTATCTCGGCTCACCCCTCCACTTT
CASSSNYLGSPLHF
>-|-|TRBJ1-1|TRBV25-1
TGTGCCAGCAGTGCCCAGCGGAACACTGAAGCTTTCTTT
CASSAQRNTEAFF
>-|-|TRBJ2-7|TRBV20-1
TGCAGTGCTTTCACAGGGAGCTCCTACGAGCAGTACTTC
CSAFTGSSYEQYF
>-|-|TRBJ2-5|TRBV7-7
TGTGCCAGCAGCCCGACCCCCGACAGGCAAGAGACCCAGTACTTC
CASSPTPDRQETQYF
>few|-|TRBJ1-5|TRBV7-9
TGTGCCAGCAGCTTTCCGGGTCAGCCCCAGCATTTT
CASSFPGQPQHF
>-|-|TRBJ2-7|TRBV13
TGTGCCAGCAGCTTAGGCTCGGGACGACGGAACCACGAGCAGTACTTC
CASSLGSGRRNHEQYF
>once|TRBD1|TRBJ1-5|TRBV7-2
TGTGCCAGCAGCTTAGACGGGGACAGGGATCAGCCCCAGCATTTT
CASSLDGDRDQPQHF
>many|TRBD1|TRBJ1-1|TRBV2
TGTGCCAGCAGTGGACAGGGGAGTCGGAACACTGAAGCTTTCTTT
CASSGQGSRNTEAFF
>-|-|TRBJ2-1|TRBV7-9
TGTGCCAGCAGCTCCCAGACTAGGCCAGGCAATGAGCAGTTCTTC
CASSSQTRPGNEQFF
>-|TRBD1|TRBJ1-2|TRBV10-2
TGCGCCAGCAGTCCACAGGGGGGGAACTATGGCTACACCTTT
CASSPQGGNYGYTF
>many|TRBD2|TRBJ2-5|TRBV18
TGTGCCAGCTCACCACTAAGCGGGGATGAGACCCAGTACTTC
CASSPLSGDETQYF
>-|TRBD1|TRBJ1-2|TRBV12-3/TRBV12-4
TGTGCCAGCAGTTTGTGGGACAGGGCTGGCTACACCTTC
CASSLWDRAGYTF
>-|-|TRBJ1-4|TRBV15
TGTGCCACCAGCAGAGTTACGGGTTATGAAAAGCTGTTTTTT
CATSRVTGYEKLFF
>many|TRBD1|TRBJ1-2|TRBV24-1
TGTGCCACCAGTGATTCTGTTGGGACAGCTTTAGGCTACACCTTC
CATSDSVGTALGYTF
>many|-|TRBJ1-5|TRBV9
TGTGCCAGCAGCCTAGATTCAGGGGTTCATCAGCCCCAGCATTTT
CASSLDSGVHQPQHF
>many|TRBD1|TRBJ1-2|TRBV30
TGTGCCGGTCCGGGACAGGGTCACTATGGCTACACCTTC
CAGPGQGHYGYTF
>-|TRBD1|TRBJ1-6|TRBV5-1
TGCGCCAGCAGCACCATACCGGGACAGGGGGCTTCACCCCTCCACTTT
CASSTIPGQGASPLHF
>-|-|TRBJ1-3|TRBV10-3
TGTGCCAGCTCACCAGGACAGCTCTCCTCTGGAAACACCATATATTTT
CASSPGQLSSGNTIYF
>many|-|TRBJ1-4|TRBV19
TGTGCCAGTAGTATACTACAGGGAACTAATGAAAAACTGTTTTTT
CASSILQGTNEKLFF
>many|-|TRBJ2-1|TRBV7-9
TGTGCCAGCAGCTTAGGCGTTAATGAGCAGTTCTTC
CASSLGVNEQFF
>-|TRBD2|TRBJ2-7|TRBV7-6
TGTGCCAGCAGCTTAGCGGTTCAGCGGGAGCCCTACGAGCAGTACTTC
CASSLAVQREPYEQYF
>-|-|TRBJ2-2|TRBV24-1
TGTGCCACCACAGGGGGGGGGACCACCGGGGAGCTGTTTTTT
CATTGGGTTGELFF
>-|-|TRBJ2-3|TRBV5-1
TGCGCCAGCAGGGGACATTCCGGTACAGATACGCAGTATTTT
CASRGHSGTDTQYF
>-|-|TRBJ2-5|TRBV5-5
TGTGCCAGCAGCGGTGGGTCGAGGGGGGGGCTGAAGACCCAGTACTTC
CASSGGSRGGLKTQYF
>-|-|TRBJ2-7|TRBV29-1
TGCAGCGTTGAAGAACGGGGCGACGAGCAGTACTTC
CSVEERGDEQYF
>few|-|TRBJ1-4|TRBV20-1
TGCAGTGCCGCGGGGACGGCATATGATGGTGAAAAACTGTTTTTT
CSAAGTAYDGEKLFF
>-|TRBD2|TRBJ2-7|TRBV20-1
TGCAGTGCTCGATCCGGGACTATGCGCGAGCAGTACTTC
CSARSGTMREQYF
>-|TRBD2|TRBJ2-7|TRBV6-6
TGTGCCAGCAGTTACTCGGGCAGCGGGGCTTACGAGCAGTACTTC
CASSYSGSGAYEQYF
>many|-|TRBJ1-2|TRBV28
TGTGCCAGCAGTTTGAGGAGGCATGGCTACACCTTC
CASSLRRHGYTF
>-|-|TRBJ2-1|TRBV7-3
TGTGCCAGCAGCTTGCACGGAGAAGAGACCCAGTTCTTC
CASSLHGEETQFF
>-|-|TRBJ2-7|TRBV29-1
TGCAGCGCTCTCGGGGCTTGGGAGCAGTACTTC
CSALGAWEQYF
>-|TRBD1|TRBJ2-7|TRBV6-2/TRBV6-3
TGTGCCAGCAGTTACGCCGGGACAGGGGTTTGGGAGCAGTACTTC
CASSYAGTGVWEQYF
>-|-|TRBJ1-3|TRBV7-3
TGTGCCAGCTCCCGGCGGTTAGGAAACACCATATATTTT
CASSRRLGNTIYF
>many|-|TRBJ1-1|TRBV19
TGTGCCAGTAGTACGACAGCGATGAACACTGAAGCTTTCTTT
CASSTTAMNTEAFF
>-|TRBD2|TRBJ2-7|TRBV20-1
TGCAGTGCTGGGACTAGAGGCCTTGGCGAGCAGTACTTC
CSAGTRGLGEQYF
>-|-|TRBJ2-7|TRBV7-3
TGTGCTAGCAGCCTCGGGGTAGGGCTGGACGAGAAGTACTTC
CASSLGVGLDEKYF
>-|-|TRBJ1-4|TRBV19
TGTGCCAGTAGTGTGAGGACAGACGATGAAAAACTGTTTTTT
CASSVRTDDEKLFF
>-|-|TRBJ1-6|TRBV2
TGTGCCAGCAGCAGTACAAATTCACCCCTCCACTTT
CASSSTNSPLHF
>many|TRBD2|TRBJ2-5|TRBV2
TGTGCCAGCAGTGATTCTAGCGGAGCGTATTACTTCCAAGAGACCCAGTACTTC
CASSDSSGAYYFQETQYF
>-|TRBD2|TRBJ2-3|TRBV4-1
TGCGCCAGCAGCCAAGATTTACTAGCGGGCCCCGTGGCAGATACGCAGTATTTT
CASSQDLLAGPVADTQYF
>-|-|TRBJ2-4|TRBV7-9
TGTGCCAGCAGCTTGTTGATCCCTAGTGGTTCCGGAAACATTCAGTACTTC
CASSLLIPSGSGNIQYF
>many|-|TRBJ2-7|TRBV9
TGTGCCAGCAGCGCGTCCCTGTCTGGTCGGTCGGGGCAGTACTTC
CASSASLSGRSGQYF
>-|-|TRBJ1-2|TRBV20-1
TGCAGTGCTAGGGAGTATGAGGGCTACACCTTC
CSAREYEGYTF
>few|TRBD2|TRBJ2-2|TRBV20-1
TGCAGTGCTAGAGTAGCGGGAGGGCCGACCGGGGAGCTGTTTTTT
CSARVAGGPTGELFF
>-|TRBD1|TRBJ2-3|TRBV7-8
TGTGCCAGCAGCCGACAGGGAACGGGGGATACGCAGTATTTT
CASSRQGTGDTQYF